The present TCR beta chain was sequenced within a study of blood T cell repertoires in COVID-19. Study-level background: T cells, B-cell-depleted T cells, or PBMCs provided the cDNA or gDNA that served as material.

V dropped 4 bases and J dropped 9; count of bases not matched to a gene: 8. The CDR3 extends over 16 amino acids. Germline V gene sequence: CDR1 KGHDR, CDR2 SFDVKD. Authors' data handling: Nucleated cell number was recorded as an estimate derived from reference gene primer amplification. Measured with immunoSEQ multiplex PCR; TCRdb has only the in-frame clones, and not every one. Clone size and V and J calls were adopted from that table, with D and trimming inferred from the DNA. The sample lists about 77,000 clones, roughly 80% occurring once. Material for sequencing was peripheral blood. The TCR comes from a woman between 65 and 79 years old with acute or convalescent COVID-19. J is TRBJ2-6 and V is TRBV24-1, with TRBD1 matching over 10 bases. CDR3 region: CATSDQGTGEVNVLTF. The CDR3, as DNA: TGTGCCACCAGTGACCAAGGGACAGGGGAAGTCAACGTCCTGACTTTC.